Listed here are 3 T cell receptor beta chains from one sample, sequenced in a study of T cells in Graves' hyperthyroidism and ophthalmopathy. Researchers amplified the TCR beta CDR3 regions from RNA transcripts. HTBI primers were the set used in a first-round RT-PCR of the TCR CDR3. TCRdb re-analysed the multiplex PCR reads in MiXCR, keeping a single row per CDR3 protein. The table records approximately 400,000 distinct CDR3 sequences, roughly 13% of them present only once. The specimen was blood. Receptor source: a man aged 25-45 years with Graves' hyperthyroidism that later progressed to Graves' ophthalmopathy.

The chain recombines TRBV3-1 with TRBJ2-1; D possibly corresponds to TRBD2 (6 bases). The J call is in doubt because the DNA end fits TRBJ2-7 better. The length of the CDR3 is 13 residues. The germline CDR1 and CDR2 sequences are LGHDT and YNNKEL (reference sequence). Here the CDR3 DNA reads TGTGCCAGCAGCCAGGCGGGGTACAATGAGCAGTACTTC. Protein sequence: CASSQAGYNEQYF.

This clonotype occurred a few times. J is TRBJ1-5 and V is TRBV7-8; D is possibly TRBD1 (5 bases). Trimming took 0 bases from V and 6 from J, leaving 9 bases between them. Germline V gene sequence: CDR1 SGHVS, CDR2 FQNEAQ. The CDR3 is made up of 14 amino acids. CDR3 sequence: CASSLARGAQPQHF. The CDR3, as DNA: TGTGCCAGCAGCTTAGCGCGAGGGGCTCAGCCCCAGCATTTT.

Only a few counts were recorded for this clonotype. The V call is TRBV6-1, the J call TRBJ1-1; 7 nucleotides line up with TRBD1. The ends lost 5 bases at V and 3 bases at J; junction bases unmatched: 15. CDR1 and CDR2 from the germline V gene are MNHNS and SASEGT. The CDR3 consists of 17 residues. CDR3 region: CASSPYRQGVGDTEAFF. CDR3 DNA: TGTGCCAGCAGTCCCTATCGACAGGGAGTAGGGGACACTGAAGCTTTCTTT.